The 4 T cell receptor beta chains below were found in one sample sequenced in a study of T cell changes during pregnancy in multiple sclerosis. Sequencing was performed with immunoSEQ multiplex PCR; in TCRdb, only in-frame clones are kept and a portion is missing. The sample has under 80,000 clones; roughly 92% are singletons. This specimen consisted of peripheral blood, obtained after pregnancy. The receptors originated from a female donor in good health, enrolled as a control in a pregnancy study.

The chain has TRBV19 and TRBJ1-6, with TRBD1 matching 7 bases. The CDR3 loop spans 12 amino acids. The trim removed 6 bases at V and 7 bases at J, leaving 0 bases unmatched. Per germline, CDR1 LNHDA and CDR2 SQIVND (reference sequence). CDR3 bases: TGTGCCAGTAGGACAGGGAATTCACCCCTCCACTTT. It specifies CASRTGNSPLHF.

The chain combines TRBV29-1 with TRBJ1-5; D is perhaps TRBD1 (5 bases). Germline CDR1 reads SQVTM; CDR2 reads ANQGSEA. The CDR3 sequence is 14 residues long. V was trimmed by 6 bases and J by 3 bases, leaving 15 bases between them. As DNA, the CDR3 is TGCAGCGTCGCAGCTGGGGGGATCAATCAGCCCCAGCATTTT. It specifies CSVAAGGINQPQHF. The full variable domain, rest sourced from reference TRBV29-1 and TRBJ1-5, is SAVISQKPSRDICQRGTSLTIQCQVDSQVTMMFWYRQQPGQSLTLIATANQGSEATYESGFVIDKFPISRPNLTFSTLTVSNMSPEDSSIYLCSVAAGGINQPQHFGDGTRLSIL.

This chain uses TRBV28 with TRBJ2-7; the match to TRBD2 covers 14 bases. The trim removed 4 bases at V and 4 bases at J, leaving 6 bases unmatched. Per germline, CDR1 MDHEN and CDR2 SYDVKM. The CDR3 covers 16 residues. The CDR3 loop is CASSSPTSGRAYEQYF. As DNA, the CDR3 is TGTGCCAGCAGTTCGCCGACTAGCGGGAGGGCTTACGAGCAGTACTTC.

CDR3 sequence: CASSQGPSDNSPLHF. CDR3 bases: TGCGCCAGCAGCCAAGGCCCCAGCGATAATTCACCCCTCCACTTT. This chain uses TRBV4-1 with TRBJ1-6; D gene ambiguous. Germline V gene lookup returns CDR1 MGHRA and CDR2 YSYEKL. V was trimmed by 1 base and J by 5 bases, leaving 9 bases between them. The CDR3 is 15 amino acids.